A single sample is the source of the 29 T cell receptor beta chains below, sequenced in a study of shared clonotypes between healthy human individuals. Generated by immunoSEQ multiplex PCR, the TCRdb table keeps only in-frame clones and is missing some. Of about 2.1 million clones listed, 85% to 95% are singletons. CD8 cells regarded as naive lacked CD45RO, were positively chosen for CCR7, and omitted terminally differentiated effector memory CD45RA+ cells. Input material: naive CD8+ T cells from PBMCs. These TCRs come from a young man in good health. Some clones in this sample may be carry-over from other donors' samples.

V and J are TRBV7-9 and TRBJ2-7, with D unclear. CDR1 and CDR2 (germline): SEHNR, FQNEAQ (reference sequence). V was clipped by 6 bases and J by 5 bases, with 8 bases between them. CDR3 size: 11 residues. The CDR3 region is CASREMNEQYF. CDR3 in DNA: TGTGCCAGCAGGGAGATGAACGAGCAGTACTTC.

The chain is built from TRBV7-3 and TRBJ2-3, with TRBD2 identical over 7 bases. V trimming: 0 bases; J trimming: 2 bases; junction bases outside the gene matches: 2. Germline CDR1 reads SGHTA; CDR2 reads FQGTGA. CDR3 length: 15 residues. The CDR3 sequence: CASSLTLAITDTQYF. The CDR3 DNA is TGTGCCAGCAGCTTAACACTAGCGATCACAGATACGCAGTATTTT. Filled out from reference TRBV7-3 and TRBJ2-3, the complete variable domain reads GAGVSQTPSNKVTEKGKYVELRCDPISGHTALYWYRQSLGQGPEFLIYFQGTGAADDSGLPNDRFFAVRPEGSVSTLKIQRTERGDSAVYLCASSLTLAITDTQYFGPGTRLTVL.

V usage is TRBV28 and J usage is TRBJ2-7; perhaps TRBD2 as D (6 bases). V was cut by 3 bases and J by 0 bases, with 9 bases left in between. Germline loops: CDR1 MDHEN, CDR2 SYDVKM. The CDR3 extends over 14 amino acids. The DNA of the CDR3 is TGTGCCAGCAGTTTGGGGAGGTTCTCCTACGAGCAGTACTTC. Amino acid sequence: CASSLGRFSYEQYF.

The rearrangement joins TRBV15 to TRBJ1-2; TRBD1 matches at 8 bases. This CDR3 has 13 residues. V trimming: 0 bases; J trimming: 12 bases; junction bases outside the gene matches: 6. Germline lookup yields CDR1 LNHNV and CDR2 YYDKDF (reference sequence). This CDR3 is CATSRDRQGTDTF. The DNA for the CDR3 is TGTGCCACCAGCAGAGATAGACAGGGGACGGACACCTTC.

The rearrangement joins TRBV10-3 to TRBJ2-7; 14 bases agree with TRBD2. Trimming took 4 bases from V and 3 from J; bases not matched to a gene: 2. The CDR3 runs to 15 residues. CDR1 ENHRY and CDR2 SYGVKD come from the germline V gene. CDR3 sequence (DNA): TGTGCCATCAGTGGGGGACTAGCGGGAGTCTACGAGCAGTACTTC. It codes for CAISGGLAGVYEQYF.

As regards this clone: This CDR3 is also generated by other DNA sequences in the sample. The V call is TRBV5-1, the J call TRBJ2-7; 10 bases match TRBD1. The CDR3 is 15 residues long. The trim removed 2 bases at V and 0 bases at J, leaving 2 bases unmatched. The germline V gene encodes CDR1 SGHRS and CDR2 YFSETQ. Here the CDR3 reads CASSLDRGLSYEQYF. Here the CDR3 DNA reads TGCGCCAGCAGCTTAGACAGGGGGCTCTCCTACGAGCAGTACTTC. The full variable domain, in which reference TRBV5-1 and TRBJ2-7 provide the parts outside the CDR3, is KAGVTQTPRYLIKTRGQQVTLSCSPISGHRSVSWYQQTPGQGLQFLFEYFSETQRNKGNFPGRFSGRQFSNSRSEMNVSTLELGDSALYLCASSLDRGLSYEQYFGPGTRLTVT.

V and J are TRBV4-1 and TRBJ2-1; D is unresolved. The CDR3 consists of 14 residues. Germline V gives CDR1 MGHRA, CDR2 YSYEKL. V shed 1 base and J shed 4 bases, with 8 bases lying between them. The CDR3 region has the DNA TGCGCCAGCAGCCAAGGGACCAATTACAATGAGCAGTTCTTC. Protein: CASSQGTNYNEQFF.

V gene TRBV13 combines with J gene TRBJ2-7; perhaps D is TRBD1 or TRBD2 (6 bases each). CDR1 and CDR2 (germline): PRHDT, FYEKMQ (reference sequence). This CDR3 is built from 15 residues. Deletions cut 7 bases from V and 2 bases from J, with 18 bases between. The CDR3 is CASNKRGVWPYEQYF. CDR3 nucleotide sequence: TGTGCCAGCAACAAGAGGGGGGTTTGGCCCTACGAGCAGTACTTC.

J is TRBJ2-3 and V is TRBV4-3; 11 bases align to TRBD2. The CDR3 sequence is 16 residues long. V lost 1 base to trimming and J lost 1 base; unmatched junction nucleotides: 1. Germline V gene lookup returns CDR1 LGHNA and CDR2 YSLEER. The CDR3 DNA is TGCGCCAGCAGCCAAGCTAGCGGGGGGCGCACAGATACGCAGTATTTT. Translated, it gives CASSQASGGRTDTQYF.

The chain is built from TRBV7-2 and TRBJ2-7; 16 positions agree with TRBD2. With V trimmed by 6 bases and J by 1 base, 3 bases remained unmatched. The CDR3 covers 16 residues. From germline, CDR1 is SGHTA and CDR2 FQGNSA. CDR3 nucleotide sequence: TGTGCCAGCAGTCGGGGACTAGCGGGAGGGTCCTACGAGCAGTACTTC. Translation: CASSRGLAGGSYEQYF.

The CDR3 coding sequence is TGTGCCAGCAACGGGGCGGGAGCGTACAATGAGCAGTTCTTC. This encodes CASNGAGAYNEQFF. The gene calls are TRBV28 and TRBJ2-1; 7 bases align to TRBD2. The V gene end was trimmed by 7 bases and the J gene end by 4 bases; junction bases not matched to a gene: 7. Germline CDR1 is MDHEN and CDR2 is SYDVKM. This CDR3 has 14 amino acids. The whole variable domain, remainder taken from reference TRBV28 and TRBJ2-1, is DVKVTQSSRYLVKRTGEKVFLECVQDMDHENMFWYRQDPGLGLRLIYFSYDVKMKEKGDIPEGYSVSREKKERFSLILESASTNQTSMYLCASNGAGAYNEQFFGPGTRLTVL.

The chain employs TRBV28 and TRBJ2-7, with 7 bases identical to TRBD1. The CDR3 contains 16 residues. The V gene end was trimmed by 2 bases and the J gene end by 5 bases; junction bases not matched to a gene: 12. CDR1 and CDR2 (germline): MDHEN, SYDVKM. CDR3 amino acids: CASSLNRGKGMNEQYF. CDR3 in DNA: TGTGCCAGCAGTTTAAACAGGGGAAAGGGTATGAACGAGCAGTACTTC.

The V gene is TRBV5-1, the J gene TRBJ2-7, with 14 bases identical to TRBD2. There are 17 residues in the CDR3. V gave up 4 bases and J gave up 2 bases; unmatched junction bases: 8. Germline V lookup: CDR1 SGHRS, CDR2 YFSETQ. Here the CDR3 reads CASSPGLAGGSPYEQYF. For the CDR3, the DNA is TGCGCCAGCAGCCCCGGACTAGCGGGAGGCTCGCCCTACGAGCAGTACTTC.

This clone came up once. Here the CDR3 reads CASSLQGARSVNTEAFF. The CDR3, as DNA: TGTGCCAGCAGCTTACAGGGGGCGAGGTCCGTGAACACTGAAGCTTTCTTT. V and J are TRBV5-5 and TRBJ1-1, with 9 bases that match TRBD1. V was pared by 2 bases and J by 0 bases, with 8 bases of the junction left unmatched. CDR1 and CDR2 (germline): SGHKS, YYEKEE (reference sequence). The CDR3 spans 17 residues.

On this clone itself: The same CDR3 arises from other DNA sequences in this sample as well. The V gene is TRBV27, the J gene TRBJ2-7; TRBD1 matches 12 bases. Germline V lookup: CDR1 MNHEY, CDR2 SMNVEV (reference sequence). Losses at the gene ends were 2 bases for V and 3 bases for J; bases not matched to a gene: 2. This CDR3 has 15 residues. This CDR3 is CASSLRDRGRYEQYF. CDR3 in DNA: TGTGCCAGCAGTTTACGGGACAGGGGGCGCTACGAGCAGTACTTC.

The chain recombines TRBV5-4 with TRBJ2-1, with 7 nucleotides matching TRBD2. Germline loops: CDR1 SGHNT, CDR2 YYREEE (reference sequence). The trim removed 4 bases at V and 6 bases at J, leaving 13 bases unmatched. There are 16 residues in the CDR3. The CDR3 DNA sequence: TGTGCCAGCAGCGCCACTGCTAGCGGACCATTCAATGAGCAGTTCTTC. Protein: CASSATASGPFNEQFF.

This chain joins TRBV2 and TRBJ1-5; D is unresolved. Germline V gene sequence: CDR1 SNHLY, CDR2 FYNNEI. V gave up 6 bases and J gave up 8 bases, with 17 bases separating them. This CDR3 comprises 14 residues. The CDR3 nucleotides read TGTGCCAGCAGGTATTTAGTAGGGTCTGAGCCCCAGCATTTT. This sequence encodes CASRYLVGSEPQHF.

J is TRBJ2-7 and V is TRBV29-1; perhaps D is TRBD1 or TRBD2 (6 bases each). In germline, CDR1 is SQVTM, CDR2 ANQGSEA. CDR3 length equals 14 residues. Deletions cut 8 bases from V and 1 base from J, with 18 bases between. The chain's CDR3 is CSTLGGRESYEQYF. DNA of the CDR3: TGCAGCACTCTCGGGGGCCGAGAGTCCTACGAGCAGTACTTC.

V and J are TRBV27 and TRBJ2-5; D call uncertain. CDR3 size: 14 residues. Trimming shortened V by 4 bases and J by 0 bases, and 9 bases separated the two germline ends. Germline V gives CDR1 MNHEY, CDR2 SMNVEV (reference sequence). The CDR3 here is CASSSLTYQETQYF. The CDR3 nucleotides are TGTGCCAGCAGTTCTTTAACGTACCAAGAGACCCAGTACTTC.

The V and J genes are TRBV13 and TRBJ1-2; D ambiguous. This CDR3 comprises 15 residues. V dropped 11 bases and J dropped 6 bases, with 25 bases sitting between them. Per germline, CDR1 PRHDT and CDR2 FYEKMQ (reference sequence). CDR3 amino acids: CACGVLGYLIDGYTF. For the CDR3, the DNA is TGTGCCTGTGGTGTATTGGGCTATTTGATCGATGGCTACACCTTC.

This clone was seen a few times. CDR3 in amino acids: CASSIETVDSNQPQHF. The CDR3 DNA sequence: TGTGCCAGTAGTATAGAGACAGTTGATAGCAATCAGCCCCAGCATTTT. The chain recombines TRBV19 with TRBJ1-5; tentative D call: TRBD1 (5 bases). The V and J ends lost 0 bases and 0 bases respectively, with 9 bases between them. Germline loops: CDR1 LNHDA, CDR2 SQIVND (reference sequence). The CDR3 is made up of 16 amino acids. Full variable domain (missing parts from reference TRBV19 and TRBJ1-5): DGGITQSPKYLFRKEGQNVTLSCEQNLNHDAMYWYRQDPGQGLRLIYYSQIVNDFQKGDIAEGYSVSREKKESFPLTVTSAQKNPTAFYLCASSIETVDSNQPQHFGDGTRLSIL.

The sample holds one count of this clone. This specimen includes other DNA sequences encoding the same CDR3. The rearrangement links TRBV19 to TRBJ2-7, with 12 bases that match TRBD2. CDR1 is LNHDA and CDR2 is SQIVND in the germline V gene (reference sequence). V was pared by 9 bases and J by 4 bases, with 4 bases of the junction left unmatched. The CDR3 spans 13 residues. The CDR3 loop reads CASRTSGEYEQYF. CDR3 bases: TGTGCCAGCCGGACTAGCGGGGAGTACGAGCAGTACTTC.

The chain couples TRBV7-2 to TRBJ2-7; 13 bases match TRBD2. Germline CDR1 is SGHTA and CDR2 is FQGNSA. The CDR3 covers 15 residues. Unmatched junction bases numbered 5, after V lost 5 bases and J lost 4 bases. In DNA, the CDR3 is TGTGCCAGCAGCCAACTAGCGGGAGGGCGATACGAGCAGTACTTC. Its protein product is CASSQLAGGRYEQYF.

The CDR3 nucleotides read TGTGCCAGCAGCTGGACTAGCCCCGATGAGCAGTTCTTC. It encodes CASSWTSPDEQFF. This chain joins TRBV7-2 and TRBJ2-1, with 8 positions matching TRBD2. The germline V gene encodes CDR1 SGHTA and CDR2 FQGNSA. There are 13 residues in the CDR3. The V and J ends lost 4 bases and 8 bases, in that order; junction bases with no gene match: 4.

The J gene is TRBJ2-1, the V gene TRBV11-2; TRBD1 matches 8 bases. Unmatched junction bases numbered 7, after V lost 1 base and J lost 2 bases. The germline V gene encodes CDR1 SGHAT and CDR2 FQNNGV. The CDR3 spans 17 residues. The CDR3 sequence: CASSLAYRQGTYNEQFF. The CDR3 region has the DNA TGTGCCAGCAGCTTAGCATACCGACAGGGGACCTACAATGAGCAGTTCTTC.

The chain is built from TRBV5-6 and TRBJ2-7, with TRBD1 identical over 7 bases. Per the germline V gene, CDR1 is SGHDT and CDR2 is YYEEEE. The V and J ends lost 1 base and 4 bases, in that order; junction bases with no gene match: 5. The CDR3 spans 14 residues. The CDR3: CASSLLGGIYEQYF. CDR3 nucleotide sequence: TGTGCCAGCAGCTTGTTAGGGGGCATATACGAGCAGTACTTC.

The chain carries TRBV21-1 and TRBJ1-1; no check of the table's D call, TRBD1, against the DNA was made. TRBV21-1 is shown as a pseudogene. The CDR3 length is 16 residues. CDR3: CASSRTGHSRNTEAFF. For the CDR3, the DNA is TGTGCCAGCAGCCGGACAGGCCACTCCCGAAACACTGAAGCTTTCTTT.

V gene TRBV9 combines with J gene TRBJ2-7; the match to TRBD2 covers 8 bases. Trimming took 7 bases from V and 6 from J; bases not matched to a gene: 15. The CDR3 is made up of 15 amino acids. Germline assignment: CDR1 SGDLS and CDR2 YYNGEE. The CDR3 spells CASGPREGRGSEQYF. The DNA of the CDR3 is TGTGCCAGCGGCCCTCGGGAGGGGAGGGGATCCGAGCAGTACTTC.

The chain joins TRBV19 to TRBJ2-5; tentatively, D is TRBD1 (5 bases). This CDR3 is 14 amino acids long. Germline CDR1 is LNHDA and CDR2 is SQIVND (reference sequence). V lost 6 bases and J lost 4, with 15 bases in between. DNA for the CDR3: TGTGCCAGTAGCGACAGTTTTTCGGGAGAGACCCAGTACTTC. Translated: CASSDSFSGETQYF.